This T cell receptor (beta chain) was documented in a study of T cell changes during pregnancy in multiple sclerosis. The V gene lost 0 bases and the J gene lost 1 base, with 7 bases spanning the gap. Germline V gene data show CDR1 as LNHNV and CDR2 as YYDKDF (reference sequence). The CDR3 length is 16 residues. Data came from immunoSEQ multiplex PCR; TCRdb stores just in-frame clones and leaves some out. Altogether 60,000 or so clones are present, roughly nine tenths being singletons, with the ten largest covering roughly 0.48%. The source is a female donor in good health, enrolled as a control in a pregnancy study. Sequencing was performed on CD4+ T cells from peripheral blood mononuclear cells, taken after pregnancy. This chain connects TRBV15 to TRBJ1-6; no firm D call. CDR3 in amino acids: CATSRETHSYNSPLHF. CDR3 DNA: TGTGCCACCAGCAGAGAGACACATTCCTATAATTCACCCCTCCACTTT.